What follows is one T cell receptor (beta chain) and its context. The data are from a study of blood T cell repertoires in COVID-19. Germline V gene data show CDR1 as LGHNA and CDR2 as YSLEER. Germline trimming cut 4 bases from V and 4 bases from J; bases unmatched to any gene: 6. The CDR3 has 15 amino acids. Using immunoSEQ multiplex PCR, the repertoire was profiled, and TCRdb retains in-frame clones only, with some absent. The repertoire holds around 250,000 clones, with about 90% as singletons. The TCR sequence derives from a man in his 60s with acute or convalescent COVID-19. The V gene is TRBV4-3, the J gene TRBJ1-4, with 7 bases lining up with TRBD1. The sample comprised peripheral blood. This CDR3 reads CASSPRTGFNEKLFF. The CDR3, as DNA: TGCGCCAGCAGCCCACGGACAGGATTTAATGAAAAACTGTTTTTT.